These T cell receptor beta chains were read from a single sample in a study of blood T cells in healthy people across ages. From the 5' RACE reads, TCRdb called clonotypes with MiXCR, one entry per CDR3 protein. This sample has roughly 1.5 million distinct CDR3 sequences; approximately 43% occur once, and the top ten carry more than 4%. The sequencing input was blood. Receptors were obtained from a woman younger than 35 in good health. Each CDR3 is given with its conserved first and last residue. Fields, in order: clone size, D gene, J gene, V gene, CDR3 protein, CDR3 DNA. The D gene is left open where the match is weak. Rows may omit the clone size; those that give it use once, few, many or a size class.

clone_size: -
d_call: -
j_call: TRBJ1-1
v_call: TRBV29-1
cdr3_aa: CSVLRQKGTEAFF
cdr3_nt: TGCAGCGTTCTGAGACAGAAGGGCACTGAAGCTTTCTTT

clone_size: many
d_call: -
j_call: TRBJ2-5
v_call: TRBV29-1
cdr3_aa: CSPKDGTTQYF
cdr3_nt: TGCAGCCCAAAAGATGGAACGACCCAGTACTTC

clone_size: -
d_call: -
j_call: TRBJ1-2
v_call: TRBV9
cdr3_aa: CASSPAWDYGYTF
cdr3_nt: TGTGCCAGCAGCCCCGCTTGGGACTATGGCTACACCTTC

clone_size: -
d_call: TRBD1
j_call: TRBJ1-6
v_call: TRBV5-4
cdr3_aa: CASSENRGSPLHF
cdr3_nt: TGTGCCAGCAGCGAGAACAGGGGTTCACCCCTCCACTTT

clone_size: many
d_call: -
j_call: TRBJ2-1
v_call: TRBV4-1
cdr3_aa: CASSQVWAIDFNEQFF
cdr3_nt: TGCGCCAGCAGCCAAGTTTGGGCCATCGATTTCAATGAGCAGTTCTTC

clone_size: few
d_call: TRBD2
j_call: TRBJ2-1
v_call: TRBV28
cdr3_aa: CASTLIGAGVVNEQFF
cdr3_nt: TGTGCCAGCACCCTCATCGGTGCGGGAGTAGTGAATGAGCAGTTCTTC

clone_size: -
d_call: -
j_call: TRBJ2-5
v_call: TRBV7-2
cdr3_aa: CASSLEVSPHEQYF
cdr3_nt: TGTGCCAGCAGCTTAGAGGTATCCCCCCATGAGCAGTACTTC

clone_size: -
d_call: TRBD1
j_call: TRBJ2-1
v_call: TRBV25-1
cdr3_aa: CASSEETGAYNEQFF
cdr3_nt: TGTGCCAGCAGTGAAGAGACAGGGGCCTACAATGAGCAGTTCTTC

clone_size: once
d_call: -
j_call: TRBJ2-1
v_call: TRBV21-1
cdr3_aa: CASSKETVYNEQFF
cdr3_nt: TGTGCCAGCAGCAAAGAGACGGTGTACAACGAGCAGTTCTTC

clone_size: -
d_call: -
j_call: TRBJ2-4
v_call: TRBV3-1
cdr3_aa: CASSPRYRATKNIQYF
cdr3_nt: TGTGCCAGCAGCCCCCGGTACAGGGCTACCAAAAACATTCAGTACTTC

clone_size: few
d_call: -
j_call: TRBJ1-5
v_call: TRBV20-1
cdr3_aa: CSARESRDQPQHF
cdr3_nt: TGCAGTGCTAGGGAAAGTAGGGATCAGCCCCAGCATTTT

clone_size: -
d_call: -
j_call: TRBJ1-2
v_call: TRBV29-1
cdr3_aa: CSVRPHKGYTF
cdr3_nt: TGCAGCGTTCGTCCCCATAAAGGCTACACCTTC

clone_size: -
d_call: -
j_call: TRBJ2-5
v_call: TRBV6-5
cdr3_aa: CASSYSRDGTIRYF
cdr3_nt: TGTGCCAGCAGTTACTCGAGAGACGGAACAATTCGGTACTTC

clone_size: -
d_call: -
j_call: TRBJ2-7
v_call: TRBV6-2/TRBV6-3
cdr3_aa: CASRQDGTAYEQYF
cdr3_nt: TGTGCCAGCAGGCAGGACGGGACGGCCTACGAGCAGTACTTC

clone_size: -
d_call: TRBD2
j_call: TRBJ2-3
v_call: TRBV4-2
cdr3_aa: CASSQGSTSASTDTQYF
cdr3_nt: TGTGCCAGCAGCCAAGGCTCTACTAGCGCGAGCACAGATACGCAGTATTTT

clone_size: -
d_call: -
j_call: TRBJ2-2
v_call: TRBV9
cdr3_aa: CASSVAPGSSGELFF
cdr3_nt: TGTGCCAGCAGCGTAGCCCCTGGTAGTTCCGGGGAGCTGTTTTTT

clone_size: many
d_call: -
j_call: TRBJ2-7
v_call: TRBV27
cdr3_aa: CASSPKGYEQYF
cdr3_nt: TGTGCCAGCAGTCCTAAGGGCTACGAGCAGTACTTC

clone_size: -
d_call: -
j_call: TRBJ2-7
v_call: TRBV12-3/TRBV12-4
cdr3_aa: CASSLWGEGSNEQYF
cdr3_nt: TGTGCCAGCAGTTTATGGGGCGAGGGGTCCAACGAGCAGTACTTC

clone_size: -
d_call: TRBD2
j_call: TRBJ2-1
v_call: TRBV27
cdr3_aa: CASSAGLAGGWSYNEQFF
cdr3_nt: TGTGCCAGCAGTGCGGGACTAGCGGGAGGTTGGTCCTACAATGAGCAGTTCTTC

clone_size: -
d_call: -
j_call: TRBJ2-3
v_call: TRBV6-5
cdr3_aa: CASSAQGGEADTQYF
cdr3_nt: TGTGCCAGCAGTGCACAGGGAGGCGAAGCAGATACGCAGTATTTT

clone_size: -
d_call: -
j_call: TRBJ2-1
v_call: TRBV18
cdr3_aa: CASSQVVAAGDNEQFF
cdr3_nt: TGTGCCAGCTCGCAGGTTGTAGCGGCCGGCGACAATGAGCAGTTCTTC

clone_size: few
d_call: TRBD2
j_call: TRBJ2-7
v_call: TRBV29-1
cdr3_aa: CSVTGLAAREQYF
cdr3_nt: TGCAGCGTCACCGGACTAGCGGCACGCGAGCAGTACTTC

clone_size: -
d_call: TRBD1
j_call: TRBJ1-3
v_call: TRBV6-6
cdr3_aa: CASSYPTGSSGNTIYF
cdr3_nt: TGTGCCAGCAGTTACCCGACAGGGAGCTCTGGAAACACCATATATTTT

clone_size: few
d_call: TRBD2
j_call: TRBJ2-1
v_call: TRBV6-4
cdr3_aa: CASSELGLAGVGGNEQFF
cdr3_nt: TGTGCCAGCAGCGAACTGGGACTAGCGGGAGTCGGTGGCAATGAGCAGTTCTTC

clone_size: once
d_call: -
j_call: TRBJ1-5
v_call: TRBV27
cdr3_aa: CASSPEGRWNQPQHF
cdr3_nt: TGTGCCAGCAGTCCGGAGGGACGGTGGAATCAGCCCCAGCATTTT

clone_size: -
d_call: -
j_call: TRBJ2-5
v_call: TRBV7-9
cdr3_aa: CASSLAWTVGRAETQYF
cdr3_nt: TGTGCCAGCAGCTTAGCGTGGACCGTGGGAAGGGCGGAGACCCAGTACTTC

clone_size: -
d_call: -
j_call: TRBJ2-4
v_call: TRBV5-1
cdr3_aa: CASSLENIQYF
cdr3_nt: TGCGCCAGCAGCTTAGAAAACATTCAGTACTTC

clone_size: -
d_call: -
j_call: TRBJ1-2
v_call: TRBV29-1
cdr3_aa: CSVTARLSYGYTF
cdr3_nt: TGCAGCGTGACCGCACGACTGAGCTATGGCTACACCTTC

clone_size: -
d_call: -
j_call: TRBJ2-3
v_call: TRBV15
cdr3_aa: CATSSLALLGTDTQYF
cdr3_nt: TGTGCCACCAGCAGTCTCGCCCTACTCGGCACAGATACGCAGTATTTT

clone_size: -
d_call: -
j_call: TRBJ2-6
v_call: TRBV6-5
cdr3_aa: CASGSDSGANVLTF
cdr3_nt: TGTGCCAGCGGCTCCGACTCTGGGGCCAACGTCCTGACTTTC

clone_size: -
d_call: -
j_call: TRBJ2-1
v_call: TRBV15
cdr3_aa: CATSRGQTAGNEQFF
cdr3_nt: TGTGCCACCAGCAGAGGCCAAACCGCGGGAAATGAGCAGTTCTTC

clone_size: -
d_call: -
j_call: TRBJ2-4
v_call: TRBV6-2/TRBV6-3
cdr3_aa: CASGQIGDIQYF
cdr3_nt: TGTGCCAGCGGACAGATAGGGGACATTCAGTACTTC

clone_size: few
d_call: TRBD2
j_call: TRBJ2-7
v_call: TRBV4-3
cdr3_aa: CASSHRLASYEQYF
cdr3_nt: TGCGCCAGCAGCCACCGACTAGCGTCCTACGAGCAGTACTTC

clone_size: -
d_call: TRBD1
j_call: TRBJ1-1
v_call: TRBV29-1
cdr3_aa: CSAGQGSNTEAFF
cdr3_nt: TGCAGCGCCGGACAGGGATCGAACACTGAAGCTTTCTTT

clone_size: -
d_call: -
j_call: TRBJ1-5
v_call: TRBV20-1
cdr3_aa: CSARDNPGEPQHF
cdr3_nt: TGCAGTGCTAGGGACAACCCTGGGGAGCCCCAGCATTTT

clone_size: few
d_call: -
j_call: TRBJ2-1
v_call: TRBV7-7
cdr3_aa: CASSSSGANNEQFF
cdr3_nt: TGTGCTAGCAGCTCGTCCGGGGCAAACAATGAGCAGTTCTTC

clone_size: -
d_call: -
j_call: TRBJ1-1
v_call: TRBV15
cdr3_aa: CATTHTSRNTEAFF
cdr3_nt: TGTGCCACCACCCATACCAGCCGGAACACTGAAGCTTTCTTT

clone_size: -
d_call: -
j_call: TRBJ2-2
v_call: TRBV27
cdr3_aa: CASSLGVLHTGELFF
cdr3_nt: TGTGCCAGCAGTTTAGGGGTTCTACACACCGGGGAGCTGTTTTTT

clone_size: -
d_call: -
j_call: TRBJ1-5
v_call: TRBV5-5
cdr3_aa: CASSLGGDLPQHF
cdr3_nt: TGTGCCAGCAGCTTGGGGGGGGATCTTCCCCAGCATTTT

clone_size: -
d_call: -
j_call: TRBJ1-2
v_call: TRBV6-1
cdr3_aa: CASSEAGVGGYTF
cdr3_nt: TGTGCCAGCAGTGAGGCAGGGGTTGGTGGCTACACCTTC

clone_size: -
d_call: -
j_call: TRBJ1-1
v_call: TRBV7-2
cdr3_aa: CASSGNRAPAFF
cdr3_nt: TGTGCCAGCAGCGGTAACAGGGCTCCGGCTTTCTTT

clone_size: -
d_call: TRBD2
j_call: TRBJ2-7
v_call: TRBV20-1
cdr3_aa: CSARPSGNTYEQYF
cdr3_nt: TGCAGTGCCAGGCCTAGCGGTAACACCTACGAGCAGTACTTC